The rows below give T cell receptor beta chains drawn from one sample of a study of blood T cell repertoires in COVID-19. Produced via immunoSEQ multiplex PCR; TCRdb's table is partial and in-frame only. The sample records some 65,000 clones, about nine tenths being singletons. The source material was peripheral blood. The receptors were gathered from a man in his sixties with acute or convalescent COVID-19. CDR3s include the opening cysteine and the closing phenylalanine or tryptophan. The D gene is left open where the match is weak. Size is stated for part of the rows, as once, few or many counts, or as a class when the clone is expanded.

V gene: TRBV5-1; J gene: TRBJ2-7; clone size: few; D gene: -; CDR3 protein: CASSLWETGGQYF; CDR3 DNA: TGCGCCAGCAGCTTGTGGGAGACAGGAGGGCAGTACTTC
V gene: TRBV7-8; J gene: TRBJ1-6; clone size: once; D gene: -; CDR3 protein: CASSGLKNSPLHF; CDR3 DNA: TGTGCCAGCAGCGGACTTAAGAATTCACCCCTCCACTTT
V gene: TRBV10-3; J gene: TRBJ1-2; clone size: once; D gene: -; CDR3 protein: CAITTALGGNGGYTF; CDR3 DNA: TGTGCCATCACTACAGCCCTCGGAGGGAATGGAGGCTACACCTTC
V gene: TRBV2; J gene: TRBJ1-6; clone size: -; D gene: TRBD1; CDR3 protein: CASRLDREVRNSPLHF; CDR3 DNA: TGTGCCAGCAGATTGGACAGGGAGGTTCGGAATTCACCCCTCCACTTT
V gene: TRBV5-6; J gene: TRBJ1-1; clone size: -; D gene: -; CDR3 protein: CASSPDGLGGTEAFF; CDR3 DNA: TGTGCCAGCAGCCCTGATGGCCTCGGGGGCACTGAAGCTTTCTTT
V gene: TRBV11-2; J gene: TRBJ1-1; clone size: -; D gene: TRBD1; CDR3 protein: CASSTRQGATEAFF; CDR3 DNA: TGTGCCAGCAGCACTCGACAGGGGGCCACTGAAGCTTTCTTT
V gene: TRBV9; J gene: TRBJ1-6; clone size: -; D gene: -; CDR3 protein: CASSEGGYSPLHF; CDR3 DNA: TGTGCCAGCAGCGAGGGGGGGTATTCACCCCTCCACTTT
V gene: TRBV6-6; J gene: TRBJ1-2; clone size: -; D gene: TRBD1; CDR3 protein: CASSQGQGNGYTF; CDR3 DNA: TGTGCCAGCAGTCAGGGACAGGGGAATGGCTACACCTTC
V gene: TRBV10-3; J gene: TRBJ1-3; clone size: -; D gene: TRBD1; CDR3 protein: CAISGGQGGNTIYF; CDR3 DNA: TGTGCCATCAGCGGGGGACAGGGGGGAAACACCATATATTTT
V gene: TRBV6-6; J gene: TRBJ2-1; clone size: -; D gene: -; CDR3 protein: CASSYSIGGNEQFF; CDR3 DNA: TGTGCCAGCAGTTACTCGATCGGAGGGAATGAGCAGTTCTTC
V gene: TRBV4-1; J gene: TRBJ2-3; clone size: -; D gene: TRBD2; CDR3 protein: CASSQETSGGVSADTQYF; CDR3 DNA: TGCGCCAGCAGCCAAGAGACTAGCGGGGGGGTTAGTGCAGATACGCAGTATTTT
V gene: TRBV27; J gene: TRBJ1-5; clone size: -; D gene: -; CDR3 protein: CASSFPPDSLGNQPQHF; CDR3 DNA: TGTGCCAGCAGTTTCCCCCCCGACAGTCTAGGAAATCAGCCCCAGCATTTT
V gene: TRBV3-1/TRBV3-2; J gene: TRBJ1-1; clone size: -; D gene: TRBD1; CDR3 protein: CASSRLVRRDSILNTEAFF; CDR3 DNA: TGTGCCAGCAGCCGACTAGTGCGTCGGGACAGCATCTTGAACACTGAAGCTTTCTTT
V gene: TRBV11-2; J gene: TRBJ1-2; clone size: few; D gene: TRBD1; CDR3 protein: CASSWGQPLDYGYTF; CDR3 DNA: TGTGCCAGCAGCTGGGGACAGCCTTTGGACTATGGCTACACCTTC
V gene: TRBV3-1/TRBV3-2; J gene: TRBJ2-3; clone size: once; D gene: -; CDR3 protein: CASSQGGTRSGDTQYF; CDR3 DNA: TGTGCCAGCAGCCAAGGAGGGACAAGGTCCGGGGATACGCAGTATTTT
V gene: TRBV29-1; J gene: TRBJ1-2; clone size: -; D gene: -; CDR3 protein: CSVEDFGSYGYTF; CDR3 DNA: TGCAGCGTTGAAGATTTTGGGAGCTATGGCTACACCTTC
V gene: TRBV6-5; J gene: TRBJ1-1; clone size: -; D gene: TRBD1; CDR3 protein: CASSRQGLTEAFF; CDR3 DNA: TGTGCCAGCAGCCGACAGGGTTTGACTGAAGCTTTCTTT
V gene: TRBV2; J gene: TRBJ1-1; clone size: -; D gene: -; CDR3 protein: CASSDQGRGLTEAFF; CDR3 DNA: TGTGCCAGCAGTGACCAGGGTCGGGGGTTGACTGAAGCTTTCTTT
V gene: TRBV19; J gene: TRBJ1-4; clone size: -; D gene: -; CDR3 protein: CASSISQIGEKLFF; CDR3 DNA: TGTGCCAGTAGTATATCACAGATCGGTGAAAAACTGTTTTTT
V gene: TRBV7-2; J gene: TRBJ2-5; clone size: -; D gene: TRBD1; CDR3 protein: CASSLRTGQETQYF; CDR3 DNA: TGTGCCAGCAGCTTAAGGACAGGTCAAGAGACCCAGTACTTC
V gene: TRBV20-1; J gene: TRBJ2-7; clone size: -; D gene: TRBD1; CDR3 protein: CSANDRVQLYEQYF; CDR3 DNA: TGCAGTGCTAATGACAGGGTACAACTCTACGAGCAGTACTTC
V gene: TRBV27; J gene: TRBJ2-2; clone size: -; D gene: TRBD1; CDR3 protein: CASSLYGTGILGELFF; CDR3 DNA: TGTGCCAGCAGTTTATATGGGACAGGGATTTTGGGGGAGCTGTTTTTT
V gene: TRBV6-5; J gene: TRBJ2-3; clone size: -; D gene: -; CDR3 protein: CASSYSGDTQYF; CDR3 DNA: TGTGCCAGCAGTTACTCCGGAGATACGCAGTATTTT
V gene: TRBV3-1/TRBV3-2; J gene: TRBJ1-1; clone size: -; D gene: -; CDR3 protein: CASSPGGITEAFF; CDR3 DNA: TGTGCCAGCAGCCCTGGCGGTATCACTGAAGCTTTCTTT
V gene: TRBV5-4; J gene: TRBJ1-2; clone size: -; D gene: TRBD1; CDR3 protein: CASSLTGAGNYGYTF; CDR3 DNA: TGTGCCAGCAGCTTGACAGGGGCGGGCAACTATGGCTACACCTTC
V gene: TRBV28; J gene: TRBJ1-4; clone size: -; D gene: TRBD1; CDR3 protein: CASSLLAGGTEKLFF; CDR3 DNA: TGTGCCAGCAGTTTATTAGCAGGGGGAACTGAAAAACTGTTTTTT
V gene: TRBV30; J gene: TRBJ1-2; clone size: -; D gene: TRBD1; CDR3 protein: CAWSYQGGNGYTF; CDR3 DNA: TGTGCCTGGAGTTACCAGGGGGGCAATGGCTACACCTTC
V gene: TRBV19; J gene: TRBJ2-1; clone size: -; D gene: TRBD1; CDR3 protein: CASSISLQGATLYEQFF; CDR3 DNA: TGTGCCAGTAGTATATCACTACAGGGGGCGACTCTATATGAGCAGTTCTTC
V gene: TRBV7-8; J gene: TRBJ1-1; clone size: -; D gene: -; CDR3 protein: CASSSSTVNTEAFF; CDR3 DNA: TGTGCCAGCAGCTCAAGCACAGTGAACACTGAAGCTTTCTTT
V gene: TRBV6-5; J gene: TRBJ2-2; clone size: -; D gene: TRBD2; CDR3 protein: CASKTSGGNTGELFF; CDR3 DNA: TGTGCCAGCAAGACTAGCGGAGGGAACACCGGGGAGCTGTTTTTT
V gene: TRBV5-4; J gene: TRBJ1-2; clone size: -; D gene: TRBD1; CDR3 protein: CASRPRTGGRGYTF; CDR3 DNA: TGTGCCAGCAGACCCCGGACAGGGGGTCGAGGCTACACCTTC
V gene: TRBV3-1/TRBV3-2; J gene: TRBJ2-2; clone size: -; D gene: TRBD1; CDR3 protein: CASSHRSLQGAGELFF; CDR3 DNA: TGTGCCAGCAGCCACCGTTCATTGCAGGGGGCCGGGGAGCTGTTTTTT
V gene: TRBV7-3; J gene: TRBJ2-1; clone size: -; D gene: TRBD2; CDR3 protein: CASSLTSAGGYNEQFF; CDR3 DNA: TGTGCCAGCAGCTTAACCTCAGCGGGGGGATACAATGAGCAGTTCTTC
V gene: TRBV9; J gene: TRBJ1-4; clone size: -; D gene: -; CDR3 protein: CASSFGELKEKLFF; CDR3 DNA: TGTGCCAGCAGTTTCGGGGAACTTAAGGAAAAACTGTTTTTT
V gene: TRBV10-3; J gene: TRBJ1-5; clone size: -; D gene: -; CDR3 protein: CAVQGMGDQPQHF; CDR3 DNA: TGTGCCGTACAGGGTATGGGGGATCAGCCCCAGCATTTT
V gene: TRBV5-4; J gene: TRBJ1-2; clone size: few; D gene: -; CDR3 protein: CAPPPGCIDYTF; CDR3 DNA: TGTGCTCCGCCCCCAGGGTGTATCGACTACACCTTC
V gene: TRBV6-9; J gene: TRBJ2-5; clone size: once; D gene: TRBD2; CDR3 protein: CASSYSAGGPGETQYF; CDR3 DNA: TGTGCCAGCAGTTATTCCGCGGGGGGGCCTGGAGAGACCCAGTACTTC
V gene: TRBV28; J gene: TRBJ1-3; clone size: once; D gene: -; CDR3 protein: CASSPQGDIGNTIYF; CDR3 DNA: TGTGCCAGCAGCCCGCAGGGTGATATAGGAAACACCATATATTTT
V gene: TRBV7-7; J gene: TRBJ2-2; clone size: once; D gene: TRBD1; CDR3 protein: CASSLETGTGELFF; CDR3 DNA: TGTGCTAGCAGCTTAGAGACAGGGACCGGGGAGCTGTTTTTT
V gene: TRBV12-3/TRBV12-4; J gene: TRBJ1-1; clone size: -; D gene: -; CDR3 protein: CASSRGVNTEAFF; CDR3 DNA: TGTGCCAGCAGCAGGGGCGTGAACACTGAAGCTTTCTTT
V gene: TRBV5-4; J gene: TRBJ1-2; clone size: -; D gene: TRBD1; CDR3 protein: CASSVRDRAPYGYTF; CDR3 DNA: TGTGCCAGCAGCGTACGGGACAGGGCACCCTATGGCTACACCTTC
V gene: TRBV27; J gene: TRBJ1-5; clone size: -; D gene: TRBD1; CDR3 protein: CASSFAGGLQPQHF; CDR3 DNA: TGTGCCAGCAGTTTTGCAGGGGGCCTTCAGCCCCAGCATTTT
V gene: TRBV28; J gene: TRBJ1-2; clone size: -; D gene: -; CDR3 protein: CASSLQGGGYTF; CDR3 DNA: TGTGCCAGCAGTTTGCAGGGAGGAGGCTACACCTTC
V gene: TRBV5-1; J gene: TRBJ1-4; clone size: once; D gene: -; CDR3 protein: CASSFKQFNEKLFF; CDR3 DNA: TGCGCCAGCAGCTTTAAACAGTTCAATGAAAAACTGTTTTTT
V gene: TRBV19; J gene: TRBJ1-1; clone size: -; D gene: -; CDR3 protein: CAIENMGSTEAFF; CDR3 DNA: TGTGCCATCGAAAATATGGGGAGCACTGAAGCTTTCTTT
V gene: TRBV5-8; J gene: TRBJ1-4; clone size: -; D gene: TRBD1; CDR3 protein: CASSLSGTGDEKLFF; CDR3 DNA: TGTGCCAGCAGCTTATCCGGGACAGGGGATGAAAAACTGTTTTTT
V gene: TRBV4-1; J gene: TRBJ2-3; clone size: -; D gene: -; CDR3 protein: CASSQVAPTDTQYF; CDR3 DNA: TGCGCCAGCAGCCAGGTAGCGCCTACAGATACGCAGTATTTT
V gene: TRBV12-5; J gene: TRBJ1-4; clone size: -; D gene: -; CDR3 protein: CASGQGRTNEKLFF; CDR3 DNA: TGTGCTAGTGGACAGGGTAGAACTAATGAAAAACTGTTTTTT
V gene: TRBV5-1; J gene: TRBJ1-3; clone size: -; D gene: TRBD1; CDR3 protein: CASSLGTGVSGNTIYF; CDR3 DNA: TGCGCCAGCAGCTTGGGGACAGGGGTCTCTGGAAACACCATATATTTT
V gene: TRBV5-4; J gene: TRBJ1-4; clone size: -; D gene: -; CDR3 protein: CASSFDRREKLFF; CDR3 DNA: TGTGCCAGCAGCTTCGACAGACGAGAAAAACTGTTTTTT
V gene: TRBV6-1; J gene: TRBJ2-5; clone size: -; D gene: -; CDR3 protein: CASSESQGRTQYF; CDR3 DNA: TGTGCCAGCAGTGAGTCCCAGGGAAGGACCCAGTACTTC
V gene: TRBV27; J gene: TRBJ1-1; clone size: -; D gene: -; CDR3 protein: CASSQEGTSMNTEAFF; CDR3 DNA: TGTGCCAGCAGCCAGGAGGGTACCTCCATGAACACTGAAGCTTTCTTT
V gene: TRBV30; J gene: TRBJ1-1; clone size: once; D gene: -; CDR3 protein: CAWSFGRGYTEAFF; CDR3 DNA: TGTGCCTGGAGTTTCGGCAGGGGTTACACTGAAGCTTTCTTT
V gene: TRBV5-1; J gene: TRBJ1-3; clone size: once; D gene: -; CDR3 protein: CASSAGGNSGNTIYF; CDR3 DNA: TGCGCCAGCAGTGCAGGAGGAAACTCTGGAAACACCATATATTTT
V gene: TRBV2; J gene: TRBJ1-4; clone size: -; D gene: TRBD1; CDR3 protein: CASSEQGQGREKLFF; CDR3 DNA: TGTGCCAGCAGTGAACAAGGACAGGGGAGGGAAAAACTGTTTTTT
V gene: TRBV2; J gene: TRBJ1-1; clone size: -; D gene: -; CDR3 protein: CASSVQLEAFF; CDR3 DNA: TGTGCCAGCAGCGTCCAACTTGAAGCTTTCTTT
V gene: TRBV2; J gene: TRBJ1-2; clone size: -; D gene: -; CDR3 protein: CASSARRGSYGYTF; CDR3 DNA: TGTGCCAGCAGCGCCAGGAGGGGTAGCTATGGCTACACCTTC